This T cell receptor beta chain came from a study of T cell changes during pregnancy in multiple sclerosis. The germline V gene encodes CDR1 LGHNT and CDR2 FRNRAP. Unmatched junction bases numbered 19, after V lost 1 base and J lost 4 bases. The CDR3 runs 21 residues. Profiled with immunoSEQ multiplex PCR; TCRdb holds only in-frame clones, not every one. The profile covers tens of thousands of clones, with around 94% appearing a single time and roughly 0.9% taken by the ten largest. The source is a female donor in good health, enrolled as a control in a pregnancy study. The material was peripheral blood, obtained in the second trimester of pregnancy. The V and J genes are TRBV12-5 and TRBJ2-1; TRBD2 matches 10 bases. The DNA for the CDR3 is TGTGCTAGTGGTTTGGCCCTGGGCCAGCGGGAGGGCCAGGGACCTTACAATGAGCAGTTCTTC. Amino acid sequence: CASGLALGQREGQGPYNEQFF.